This T cell receptor beta chain was sequenced in a study of cytomegalovirus exposure and HLA in healthy donors. General study findings and limits: Later work found most CMV-associated TCR beta chains apparently HLA-restricted.

V dropped 7 bases and J dropped 8; count of bases not matched to a gene: 11. CDR3 length: 14 amino acids. Germline loops: CDR1 MNHEY, CDR2 SVGAGI. Note on this clone: What it binds is unknown.

Primers: 60 Vbeta forward and 13 Jbeta reverse. Some clones are missing from TCRdb's copy, which holds only in-frame ones; the method was immunoSEQ multiplex PCR. The sample yields some 100,000 clones, 70% to 80% seen once. The sequence derives from a human donor in good health. The sample comprised PBMCs. The chain couples TRBV6-5 to TRBJ1-2; TRBD1 aligns across 9 bases. CDR3 coding DNA: TGTGCCAGCAAGAGACCGGGACAGGGAGCGGGCTACACCTTC. It yields the protein CASKRPGQGAGYTF.